One T cell receptor (beta chain) is described in this entry. The sample belongs to a study of graft-versus-host responses after intestinal transplantation. The protocol was immunoSEQ multiplex PCR, while the TCRdb copy is restricted to in-frame clones and leaves out a portion. The sample holds approximately 70,000 clones; around nine tenths are singletons and the top ten take 6.5% to 7%. V was cut by 1 base and J by 7 bases, with 8 bases left in between. The CDR3 is made up of 13 amino acids. Germline values: CDR1 SGHKS, CDR2 YYEKEE (reference sequence). This receptor was identified in a human patient who received an intestinal transplant, so some T cells may come from the graft donor. Sequencing used bone marrow, obtained roughly 110 weeks after intestinal transplantation. This chain uses TRBV5-5 with TRBJ1-4; weak D call: TRBD1 (5 bases). Here the CDR3 reads CASSLRDLEKLFF. The DNA for the CDR3 is TGTGCCAGCAGCTTGAGGGACCTTGAAAAACTGTTTTTT.